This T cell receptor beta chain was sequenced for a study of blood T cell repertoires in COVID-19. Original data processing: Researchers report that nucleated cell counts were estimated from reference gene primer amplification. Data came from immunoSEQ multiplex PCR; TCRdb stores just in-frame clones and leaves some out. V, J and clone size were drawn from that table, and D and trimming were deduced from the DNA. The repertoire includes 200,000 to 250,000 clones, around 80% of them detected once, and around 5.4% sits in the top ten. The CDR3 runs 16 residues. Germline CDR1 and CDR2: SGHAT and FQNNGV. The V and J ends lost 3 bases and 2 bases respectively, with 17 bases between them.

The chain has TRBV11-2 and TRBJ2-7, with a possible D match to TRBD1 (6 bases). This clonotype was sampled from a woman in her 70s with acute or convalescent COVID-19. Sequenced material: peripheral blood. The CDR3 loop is CASSFDAGASTYEQYF. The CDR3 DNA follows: TGTGCCAGCAGCTTTGATGCAGGGGCCTCTACCTACGAGCAGTACTTC. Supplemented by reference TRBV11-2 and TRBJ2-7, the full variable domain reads EAGVAQSPRYKIIEKRQSVAFWCNPISGHATLYWYQQILGQGPKLLIQFQNNGVVDDSQLPKDRFSAERLKGVDSTLKIQPAKLEDSAVYLCASSFDAGASTYEQYFGPGTRLTVT.